This T cell receptor beta chain was captured by sequencing in a study of T cells in Graves' hyperthyroidism and ophthalmopathy. Findings of the study overall: A model of 13 V-J pairs discriminated ophthalmopathy from stable hyperthyroidism. Expanded thyroid clonotypes (above 0.001) were mostly also found in blood.

TCR beta CDR3 regions were amplified from RNA transcripts. The TCR CDR3 first-round RT-PCR relied on the HTBI primer set. TCRdb recomputed calls from the multiplex PCR reads with MiXCR, one row per CDR3 protein. The table includes roughly 840,000 distinct CDR3 sequences, roughly 40% detected once. Comment on this clonotype: Its antigen is still unknown.

Diagnosing involved the use of clinical symptoms, serum thyroxine and TRAb, thyroid ultrasound and orbital computed tomography. Sequenced: blood. This clonotype was sampled from a man between 18 and 35 years old with Graves' hyperthyroidism.

CDR3 sequence: CASSPQTGLYEQYF. DNA of the CDR3: TGTGCCAGCAGTCCTCAGACAGGGCTCTACGAGCAGTACTTC. This sequence joins TRBV12-3 or TRBV12-4 and TRBJ2-7; 7 bases align to TRBD1. The CDR3 sequence is 14 residues long. The ends lost 5 bases at V and 3 bases at J; junction bases unmatched: 7.